This T cell receptor (beta chain) derives from a study of ipilimumab plus nivolumab after autologous stem cell transplantation. Study information: Median doses per patient: four to six ipilimumab, under ten nivolumab. General study points: The authors say TCR, Treg and microbiome findings warrant further study.

Profiling relied on immunoSEQ multiplex PCR, and the TCRdb table lists in-frame clones only, not all of them. Of about 15,000 clones in the sample, over 60% were seen once. Through week 26, nivolumab 3 mg/kg IV was given weeks 1, 4, 7, 10, then biweekly. V was cut by 7 bases and J by 8 bases, with 14 bases left in between. Germline V CDR1 and CDR2: GTSNPN, SVGIG (reference sequence). CDR3 length: 11 residues. As regards this clone: The antigen is unknown.

The chain links TRBV30 to TRBJ1-1; D not certain. Material: PBMCs, obtained in a trial of ipilimumab plus nivolumab as post-transplant consolidation. The receptor comes from a male donor with diffuse large B-cell lymphoma. The CDR3 sequence is CALHRSSEAFF. Here the CDR3 DNA reads TGTGCCTTACATCGGAGTTCCGAAGCTTTCTTT.